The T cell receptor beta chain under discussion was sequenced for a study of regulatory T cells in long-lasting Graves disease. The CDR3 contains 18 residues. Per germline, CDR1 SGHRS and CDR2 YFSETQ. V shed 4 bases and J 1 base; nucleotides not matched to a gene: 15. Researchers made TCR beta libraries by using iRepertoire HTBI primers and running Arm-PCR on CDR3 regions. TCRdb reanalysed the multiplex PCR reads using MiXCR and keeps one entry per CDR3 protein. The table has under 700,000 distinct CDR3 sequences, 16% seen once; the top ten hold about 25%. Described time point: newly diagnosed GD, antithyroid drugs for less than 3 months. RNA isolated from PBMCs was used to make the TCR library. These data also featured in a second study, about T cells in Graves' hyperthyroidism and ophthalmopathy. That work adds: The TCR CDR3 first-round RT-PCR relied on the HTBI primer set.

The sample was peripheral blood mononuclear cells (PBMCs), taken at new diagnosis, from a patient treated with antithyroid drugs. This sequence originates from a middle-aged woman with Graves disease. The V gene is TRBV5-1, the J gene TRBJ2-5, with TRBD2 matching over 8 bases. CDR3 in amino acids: CASSPLPSGRGAQETQYF. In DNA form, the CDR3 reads TGCGCCAGCAGCCCCCTCCCCAGCGGGCGGGGGGCCCAAGAGACCCAGTACTTC.